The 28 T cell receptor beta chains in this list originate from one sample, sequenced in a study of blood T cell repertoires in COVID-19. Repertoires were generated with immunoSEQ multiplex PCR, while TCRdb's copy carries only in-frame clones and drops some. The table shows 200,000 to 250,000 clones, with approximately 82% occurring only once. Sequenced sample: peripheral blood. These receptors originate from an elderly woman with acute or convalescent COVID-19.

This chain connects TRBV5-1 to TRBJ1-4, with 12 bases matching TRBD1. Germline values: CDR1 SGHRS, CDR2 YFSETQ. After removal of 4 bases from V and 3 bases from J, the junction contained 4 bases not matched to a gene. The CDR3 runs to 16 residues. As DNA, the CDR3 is TGCGCCAGCAGCCGGGGACAGGGGGCGGCTAATGAAAAACTGTTTTTT. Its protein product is CASSRGQGAANEKLFF.

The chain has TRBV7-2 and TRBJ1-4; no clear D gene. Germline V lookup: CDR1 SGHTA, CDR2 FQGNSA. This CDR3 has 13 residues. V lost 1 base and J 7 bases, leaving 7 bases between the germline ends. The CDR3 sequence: CASSLVPSEKLFF. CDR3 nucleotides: TGTGCCAGCAGCTTAGTTCCGAGTGAAAAACTGTTTTTT.

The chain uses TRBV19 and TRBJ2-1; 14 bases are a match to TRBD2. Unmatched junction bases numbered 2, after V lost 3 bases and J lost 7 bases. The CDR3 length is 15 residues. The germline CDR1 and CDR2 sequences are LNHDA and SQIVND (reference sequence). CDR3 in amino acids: CASSIGTSGGNEQFF. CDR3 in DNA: TGTGCCAGTAGTATCGGGACTAGCGGGGGTAATGAGCAGTTCTTC. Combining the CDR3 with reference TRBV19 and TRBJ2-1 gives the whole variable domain DGGITQSPKYLFRKEGQNVTLSCEQNLNHDAMYWYRQDPGQGLRLIYYSQIVNDFQKGDIAEGYSVSREKKESFPLTVTSAQKNPTAFYLCASSIGTSGGNEQFFGPGTRLTVL.

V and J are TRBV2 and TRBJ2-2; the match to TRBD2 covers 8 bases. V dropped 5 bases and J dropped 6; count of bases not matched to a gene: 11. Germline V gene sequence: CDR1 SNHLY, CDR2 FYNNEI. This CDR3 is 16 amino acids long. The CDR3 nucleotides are TGTGCCAGCAGTCCCGAGTCGGGGGGGCTTGCCGGGGAGCTGTTTTTT. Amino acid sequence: CASSPESGGLAGELFF.

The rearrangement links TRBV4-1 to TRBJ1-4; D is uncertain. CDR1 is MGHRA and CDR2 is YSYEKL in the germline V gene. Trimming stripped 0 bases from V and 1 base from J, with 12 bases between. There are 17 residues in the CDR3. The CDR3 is CASSQERQTGTNEKLFF. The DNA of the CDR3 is TGCGCCAGCAGCCAAGAGCGGCAAACGGGAACTAATGAAAAACTGTTTTTT.

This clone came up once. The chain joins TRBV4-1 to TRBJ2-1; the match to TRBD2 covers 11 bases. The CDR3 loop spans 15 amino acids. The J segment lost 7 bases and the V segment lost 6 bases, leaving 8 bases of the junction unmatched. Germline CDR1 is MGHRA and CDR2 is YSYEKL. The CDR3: CASSARLAGRNEQFF. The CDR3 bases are TGCGCCAGCAGTGCTAGACTAGCGGGGAGGAATGAGCAGTTCTTC.

The CDR3 sequence: CASSRDRDSPLHF. Here the CDR3 DNA reads TGTGCCAGCAGTAGGGACAGGGATTCACCCCTCCACTTT. The chain employs TRBV27 and TRBJ1-6; 9 positions agree with TRBD1. Germline CDR1 reads MNHEY; CDR2 reads SMNVEV (reference sequence). The length of the CDR3 is 13 residues. Trimming removed 5 bases from V and 8 bases from J; junction bases left unmatched: 1.

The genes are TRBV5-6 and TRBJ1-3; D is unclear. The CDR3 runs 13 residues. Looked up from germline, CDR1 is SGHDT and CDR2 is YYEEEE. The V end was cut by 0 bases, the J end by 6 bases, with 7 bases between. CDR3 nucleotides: TGTGCCAGCAGCTTGGGTAGCGAAAACACCATATATTTT. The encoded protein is CASSLGSENTIYF. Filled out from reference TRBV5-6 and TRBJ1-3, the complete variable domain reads DAGVTQSPTHLIKTRGQQVTLRCSPKSGHDTVSWYQQALGQGPQFIFQYYEEEERQRGNFPDRFSGHQFPNYSSELNVNALLLGDSALYLCASSLGSENTIYFGEGSWLTVV.

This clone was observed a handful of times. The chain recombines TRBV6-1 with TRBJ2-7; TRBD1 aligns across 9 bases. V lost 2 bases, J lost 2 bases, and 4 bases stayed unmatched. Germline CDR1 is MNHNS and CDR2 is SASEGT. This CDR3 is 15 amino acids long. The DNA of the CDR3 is TGTGCCAGCAGTGAATGGGGGACAGGGACCTACGAGCAGTACTTC. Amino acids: CASSEWGTGTYEQYF.

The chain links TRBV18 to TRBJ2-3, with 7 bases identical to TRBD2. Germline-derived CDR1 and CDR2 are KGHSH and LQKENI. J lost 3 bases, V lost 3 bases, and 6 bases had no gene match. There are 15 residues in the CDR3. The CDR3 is CASSPGTTLTDTQYF. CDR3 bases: TGTGCCAGCTCACCCGGGACTACACTAACAGATACGCAGTATTTT.

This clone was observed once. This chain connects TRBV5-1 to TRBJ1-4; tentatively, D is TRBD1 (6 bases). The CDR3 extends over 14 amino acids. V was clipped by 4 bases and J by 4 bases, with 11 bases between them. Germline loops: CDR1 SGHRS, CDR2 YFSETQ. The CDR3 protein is CASSLQGYNEKLFF. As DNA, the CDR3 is TGCGCCAGCAGCCTACAGGGCTATAATGAAAAACTGTTTTTT.

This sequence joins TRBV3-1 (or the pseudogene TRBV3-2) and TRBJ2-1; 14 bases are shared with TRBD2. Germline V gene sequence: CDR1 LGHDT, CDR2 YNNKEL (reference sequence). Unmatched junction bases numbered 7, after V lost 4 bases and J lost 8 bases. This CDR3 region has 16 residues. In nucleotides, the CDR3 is TGTGCCAGCAGCCCATCCGGGACTAGCGGGGGTCATGAGCAGTTCTTC. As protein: CASSPSGTSGGHEQFF.

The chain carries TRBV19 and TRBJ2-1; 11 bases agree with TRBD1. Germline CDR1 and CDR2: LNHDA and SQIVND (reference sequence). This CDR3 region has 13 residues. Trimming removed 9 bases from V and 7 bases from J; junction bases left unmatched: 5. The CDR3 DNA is TGTGCCAGCCGGGACAGGGGGAGGAATGAGCAGTTCTTC. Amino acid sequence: CASRDRGRNEQFF.

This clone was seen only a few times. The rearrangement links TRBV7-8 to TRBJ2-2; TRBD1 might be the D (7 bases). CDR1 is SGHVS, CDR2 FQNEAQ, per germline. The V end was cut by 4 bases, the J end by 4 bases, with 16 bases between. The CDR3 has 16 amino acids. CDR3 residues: CASSSNRGGGTGELFF. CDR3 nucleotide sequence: TGTGCCAGCAGCTCGAACAGGGGAGGAGGCACCGGGGAGCTGTTTTTT.

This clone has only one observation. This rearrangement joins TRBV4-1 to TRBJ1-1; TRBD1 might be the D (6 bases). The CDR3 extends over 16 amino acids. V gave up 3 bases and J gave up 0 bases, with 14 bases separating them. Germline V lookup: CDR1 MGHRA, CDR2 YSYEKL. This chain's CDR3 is CASSHPRGQLNTEAFF. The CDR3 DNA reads TGCGCCAGCAGCCATCCTCGCGGACAGTTGAACACTGAAGCTTTCTTT.

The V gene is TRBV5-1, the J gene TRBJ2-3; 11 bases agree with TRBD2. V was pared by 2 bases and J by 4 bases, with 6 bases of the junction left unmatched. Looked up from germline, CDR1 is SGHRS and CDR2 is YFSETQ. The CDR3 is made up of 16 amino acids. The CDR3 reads CASSFNSGGAADTQYF. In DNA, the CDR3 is TGCGCCAGCAGCTTTAATAGCGGGGGGGCAGCAGATACGCAGTATTTT.

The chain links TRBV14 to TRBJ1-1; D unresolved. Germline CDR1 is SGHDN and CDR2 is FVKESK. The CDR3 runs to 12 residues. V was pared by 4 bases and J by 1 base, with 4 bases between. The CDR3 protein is CASSRANTEAFF. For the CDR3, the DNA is TGTGCCAGCAGCCGAGCGAACACTGAAGCTTTCTTT.

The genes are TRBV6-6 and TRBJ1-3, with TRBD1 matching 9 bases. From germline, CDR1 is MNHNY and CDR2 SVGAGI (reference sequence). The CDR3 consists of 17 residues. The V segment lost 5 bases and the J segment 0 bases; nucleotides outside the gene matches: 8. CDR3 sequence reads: CASSPGTGMGSGNTIYF. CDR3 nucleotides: TGTGCCAGCAGTCCCGGGACAGGGATGGGCTCTGGAAACACCATATATTTT.

The CDR3 reads CASSVGGGLAKNIQYF. The CDR3 DNA sequence: TGTGCCAGCAGTGTCGGGGGGGGTTTAGCCAAAAACATTCAGTACTTC. The J gene is TRBJ2-4, the V gene TRBV2; 8 nucleotides agree with TRBD2. V was clipped by 4 bases and J by 0 bases; unmatched bases: 5. CDR3 length equals 16 residues. Germline V lookup: CDR1 SNHLY, CDR2 FYNNEI.

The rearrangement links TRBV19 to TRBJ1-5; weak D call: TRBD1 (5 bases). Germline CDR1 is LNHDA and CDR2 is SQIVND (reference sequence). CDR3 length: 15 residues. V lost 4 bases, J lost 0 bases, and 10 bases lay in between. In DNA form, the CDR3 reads TGTGCCAGTAGTAACCGACAGAGTAGCAATCAGCCCCAGCATTTT. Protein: CASSNRQSSNQPQHF.

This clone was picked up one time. The CDR3, as DNA: TGTGCCAGCAGTTTACGCATCCGGGACAAAGGGGCTCGGTCCCAGCATTTT. It translates to CASSLRIRDKGARSQHF. This chain uses TRBV28 with TRBJ1-5; possible D gene TRBD1, 6 bases. The germline V gene encodes CDR1 MDHEN and CDR2 SYDVKM. The CDR3 has 17 amino acids. Trimming shortened V by 2 bases and J by 11 bases, and 25 bases separated the two germline ends. Full variable domain (rest looked up from reference TRBV28 and TRBJ1-5): DVKVTQSSRYLVKRTGEKVFLECVQDMDHENMFWYRQDPGLGLRLIYFSYDVKMKEKGDIPEGYSVSREKKERFSLILESASTNQTSMYLCASSLRIRDKGARSQHFGDGTRLSIL.

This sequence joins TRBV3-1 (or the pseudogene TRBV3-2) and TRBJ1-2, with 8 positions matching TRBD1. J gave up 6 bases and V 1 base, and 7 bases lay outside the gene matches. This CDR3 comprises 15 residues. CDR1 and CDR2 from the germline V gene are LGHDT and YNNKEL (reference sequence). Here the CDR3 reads CASSQGRQGSDGYTF. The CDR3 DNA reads TGTGCCAGCAGCCAAGGCCGACAGGGGAGTGATGGCTACACCTTC.

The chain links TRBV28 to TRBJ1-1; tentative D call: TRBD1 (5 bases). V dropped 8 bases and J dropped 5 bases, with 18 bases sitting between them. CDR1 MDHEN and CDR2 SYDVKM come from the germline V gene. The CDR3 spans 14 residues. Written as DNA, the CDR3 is TGTGCCAGCCACCCCTCGGGGCGGGAGACTGAAGCTTTCTTT. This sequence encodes CASHPSGRETEAFF.

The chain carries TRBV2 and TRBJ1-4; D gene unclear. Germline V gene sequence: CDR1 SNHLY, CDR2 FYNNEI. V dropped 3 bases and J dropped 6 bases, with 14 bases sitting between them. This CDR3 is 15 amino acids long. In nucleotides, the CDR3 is TGTGCCAGCAGTGAGACATCCCTGGCCGATGAAAAACTGTTTTTT. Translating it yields CASSETSLADEKLFF.

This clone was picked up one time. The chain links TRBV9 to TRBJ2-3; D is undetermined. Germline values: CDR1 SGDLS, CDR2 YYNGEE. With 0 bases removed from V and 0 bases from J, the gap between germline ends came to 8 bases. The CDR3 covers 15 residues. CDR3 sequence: CASSVAMTSTDTQYF. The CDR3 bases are TGTGCCAGCAGCGTAGCTATGACTAGCACAGATACGCAGTATTTT. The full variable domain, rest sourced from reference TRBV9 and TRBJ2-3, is DSGVTQTPKHLITATGQRVTLRCSPRSGDLSVYWYQQSLDQGLQFLIQYYNGEERAKGNILERFSAQQFPDLHSELNLSSLELGDSALYFCASSVAMTSTDTQYFGPGTRLTVL.

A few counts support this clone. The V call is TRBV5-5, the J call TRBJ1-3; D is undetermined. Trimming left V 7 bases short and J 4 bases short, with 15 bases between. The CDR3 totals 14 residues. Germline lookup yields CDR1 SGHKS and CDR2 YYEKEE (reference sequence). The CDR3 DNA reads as TGTGCCAGCCTAGCGGAGCTAGGGGGAAACACCATATATTTT. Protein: CASLAELGGNTIYF. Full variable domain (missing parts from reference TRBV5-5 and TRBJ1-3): DAGVTQSPTHLIKTRGQQVTLRCSPISGHKSVSWYQQVLGQGPQFIFQYYEKEERGRGNFPDRFSARQFPNYSSELNVNALLLGDSALYLCASLAELGGNTIYFGEGSWLTVV.

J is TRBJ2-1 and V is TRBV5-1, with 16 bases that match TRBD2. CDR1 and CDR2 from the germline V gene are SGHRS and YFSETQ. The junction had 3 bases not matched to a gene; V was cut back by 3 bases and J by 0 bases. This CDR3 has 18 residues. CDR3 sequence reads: CASSSGLAGGLSYNEQFF. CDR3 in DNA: TGCGCCAGCAGCTCGGGACTAGCGGGGGGGCTCTCCTACAATGAGCAGTTCTTC.

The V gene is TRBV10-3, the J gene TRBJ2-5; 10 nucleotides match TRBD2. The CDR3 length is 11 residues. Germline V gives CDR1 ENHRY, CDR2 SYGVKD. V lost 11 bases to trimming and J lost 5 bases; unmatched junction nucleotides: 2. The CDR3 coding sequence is TGTGCCGTTAGCGGGGGGGAGACCCAGTACTTC. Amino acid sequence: CAVSGGETQYF.